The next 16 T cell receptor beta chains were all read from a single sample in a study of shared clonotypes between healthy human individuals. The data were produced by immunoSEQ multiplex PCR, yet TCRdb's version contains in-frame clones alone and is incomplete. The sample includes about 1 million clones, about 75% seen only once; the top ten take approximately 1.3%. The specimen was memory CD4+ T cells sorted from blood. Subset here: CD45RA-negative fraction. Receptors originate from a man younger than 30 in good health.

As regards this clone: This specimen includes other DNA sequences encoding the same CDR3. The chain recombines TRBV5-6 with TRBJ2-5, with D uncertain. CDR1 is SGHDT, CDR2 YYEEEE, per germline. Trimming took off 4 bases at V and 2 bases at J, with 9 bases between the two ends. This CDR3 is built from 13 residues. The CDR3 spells CASSGQRQETQYF. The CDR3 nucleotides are TGTGCCAGCAGCGGCCAGCGTCAAGAGACCCAGTACTTC. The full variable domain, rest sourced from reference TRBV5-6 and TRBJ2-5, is DAGVTQSPTHLIKTRGQQVTLRCSPKSGHDTVSWYQQALGQGPQFIFQYYEEEERQRGNFPDRFSGHQFPNYSSELNVNALLLGDSALYLCASSGQRQETQYFGPGTRLLVL.

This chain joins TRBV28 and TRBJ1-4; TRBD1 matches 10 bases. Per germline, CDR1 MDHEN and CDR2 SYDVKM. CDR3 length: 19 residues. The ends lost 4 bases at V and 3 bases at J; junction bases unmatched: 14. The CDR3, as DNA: TGTGCCAGCAGTTCCCGGACAGGGGGATTCAAGGGAGCTAATGAAAAACTGTTTTTT. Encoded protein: CASSSRTGGFKGANEKLFF.

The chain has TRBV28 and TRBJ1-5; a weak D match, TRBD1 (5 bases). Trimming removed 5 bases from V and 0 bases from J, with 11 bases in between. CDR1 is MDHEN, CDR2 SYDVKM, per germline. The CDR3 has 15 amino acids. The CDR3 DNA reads TGTGCCAGCAGTCGGGCCGACAGTAGCAATCAGCCCCAGCATTTT. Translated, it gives CASSRADSSNQPQHF.

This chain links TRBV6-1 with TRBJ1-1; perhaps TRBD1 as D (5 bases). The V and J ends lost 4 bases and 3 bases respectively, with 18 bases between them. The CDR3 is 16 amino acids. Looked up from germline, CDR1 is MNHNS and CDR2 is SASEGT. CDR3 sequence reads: CASSGKGVRVYTEAFF. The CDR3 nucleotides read TGTGCCAGCAGTGGGAAAGGTGTCAGGGTGTACACTGAAGCTTTCTTT.

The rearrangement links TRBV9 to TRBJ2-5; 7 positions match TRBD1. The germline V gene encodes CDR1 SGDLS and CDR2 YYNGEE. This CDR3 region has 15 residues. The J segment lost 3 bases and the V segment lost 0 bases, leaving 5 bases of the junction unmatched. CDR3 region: CASSVGGQSKETQYF. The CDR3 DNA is TGTGCCAGCAGCGTAGGGGGACAGAGTAAAGAGACCCAGTACTTC. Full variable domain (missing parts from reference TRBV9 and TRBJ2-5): DSGVTQTPKHLITATGQRVTLRCSPRSGDLSVYWYQQSLDQGLQFLIQYYNGEERAKGNILERFSAQQFPDLHSELNLSSLELGDSALYFCASSVGGQSKETQYFGPGTRLLVL.

The CDR3 DNA is TGCGCCAGCAGCCAAGTGCTCTCACGGGGTATCTACGAGCAGTACTTC. It is translated as CASSQVLSRGIYEQYF. The chain combines TRBV4-1 with TRBJ2-7, with D perhaps TRBD2 (5 bases). Germline CDR1 MGHRA, CDR2 YSYEKL. V lost 1 base and J 3 bases, leaving 16 bases between the germline ends. The CDR3 runs 16 residues.

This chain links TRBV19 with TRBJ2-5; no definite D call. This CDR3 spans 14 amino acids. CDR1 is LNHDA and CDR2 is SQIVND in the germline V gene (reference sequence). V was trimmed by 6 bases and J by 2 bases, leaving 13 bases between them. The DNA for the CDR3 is TGTGCCAGTAGACCTCAAGTGGGGCAAGAGACCCAGTACTTC. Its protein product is CASRPQVGQETQYF.

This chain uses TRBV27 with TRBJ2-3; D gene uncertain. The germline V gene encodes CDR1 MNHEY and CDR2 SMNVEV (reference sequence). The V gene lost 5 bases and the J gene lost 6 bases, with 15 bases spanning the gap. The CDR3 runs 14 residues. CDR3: CASSPERSVDTQYF. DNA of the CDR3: TGTGCCAGCAGTCCCGAAAGGAGCGTCGATACGCAGTATTTT.

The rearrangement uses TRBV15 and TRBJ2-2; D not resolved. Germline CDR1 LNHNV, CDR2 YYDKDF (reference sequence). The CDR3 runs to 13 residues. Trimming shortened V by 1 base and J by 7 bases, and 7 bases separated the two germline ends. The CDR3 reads CATSRAADGELFF. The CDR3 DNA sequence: TGTGCCACCAGCAGAGCGGCGGACGGGGAGCTGTTTTTT.

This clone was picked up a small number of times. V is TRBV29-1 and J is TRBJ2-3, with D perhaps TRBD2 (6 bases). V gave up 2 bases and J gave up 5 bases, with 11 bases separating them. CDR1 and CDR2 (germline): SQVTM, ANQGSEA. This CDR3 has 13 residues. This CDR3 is CSVEIAGKDTQYF. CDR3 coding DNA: TGCAGCGTTGAAATTGCGGGGAAAGATACGCAGTATTTT.

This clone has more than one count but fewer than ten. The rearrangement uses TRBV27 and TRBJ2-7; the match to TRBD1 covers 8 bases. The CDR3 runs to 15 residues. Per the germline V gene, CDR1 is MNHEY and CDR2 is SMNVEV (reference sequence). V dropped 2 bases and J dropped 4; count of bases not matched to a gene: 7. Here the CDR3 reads CASSLTGQGHYEQYF. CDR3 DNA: TGTGCCAGCAGTTTAACAGGACAGGGTCATTACGAGCAGTACTTC.

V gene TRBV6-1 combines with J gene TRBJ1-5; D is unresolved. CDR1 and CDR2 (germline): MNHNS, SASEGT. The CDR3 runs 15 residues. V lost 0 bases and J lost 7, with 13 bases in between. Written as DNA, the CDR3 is TGTGCCAGCAGTGAAGCGTCCGAGGCTATCCAGCCCCAGCATTTT. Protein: CASSEASEAIQPQHF.

The CDR3 DNA is TGCGCCAGCAGCCACGCTGACACGGACAATGAGCAGTTCTTC. It yields the protein CASSHADTDNEQFF. The chain has TRBV4-1 and TRBJ2-1; D uncertain. Trimming left V 3 bases short and J 5 bases short, with 11 bases between. CDR1 and CDR2 (germline): MGHRA, YSYEKL. This CDR3 contains 14 residues.

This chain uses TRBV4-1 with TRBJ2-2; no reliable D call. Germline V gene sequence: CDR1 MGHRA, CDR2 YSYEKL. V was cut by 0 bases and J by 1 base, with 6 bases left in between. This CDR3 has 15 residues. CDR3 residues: CASSQEGQNTGELFF. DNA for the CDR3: TGCGCCAGCAGCCAAGAAGGTCAGAACACCGGGGAGCTGTTTTTT.

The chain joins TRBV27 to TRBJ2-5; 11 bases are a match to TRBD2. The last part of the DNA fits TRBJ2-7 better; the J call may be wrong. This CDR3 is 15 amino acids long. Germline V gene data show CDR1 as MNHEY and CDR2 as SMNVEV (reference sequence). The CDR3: CASSFYSGGAYEQYF. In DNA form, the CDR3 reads TGTGCCAGCAGTTTTTATAGCGGGGGGGCCTACGAGCAGTACTTC.

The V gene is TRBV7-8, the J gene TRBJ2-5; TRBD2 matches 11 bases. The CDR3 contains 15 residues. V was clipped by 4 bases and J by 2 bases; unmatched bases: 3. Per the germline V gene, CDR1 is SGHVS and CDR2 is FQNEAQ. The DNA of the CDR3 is TGTGCCAGCAGCTGGTTAGCGGGAGGGCAAGAGACCCAGTACTTC. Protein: CASSWLAGGQETQYF.